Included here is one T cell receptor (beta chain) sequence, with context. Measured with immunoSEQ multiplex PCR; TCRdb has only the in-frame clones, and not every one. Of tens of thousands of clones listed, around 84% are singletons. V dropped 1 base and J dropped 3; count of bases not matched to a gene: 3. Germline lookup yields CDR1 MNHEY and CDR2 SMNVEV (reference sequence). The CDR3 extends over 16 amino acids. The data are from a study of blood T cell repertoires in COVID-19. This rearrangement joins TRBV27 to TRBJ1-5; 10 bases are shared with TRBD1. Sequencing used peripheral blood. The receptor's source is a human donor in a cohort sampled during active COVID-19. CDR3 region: CASSLWGTGANQPQHF. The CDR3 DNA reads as TGTGCCAGCAGTTTATGGGGGACAGGGGCCAATCAGCCCCAGCATTTT.